These T cell receptor beta chains were read from a single sample in a study of post-analysis software for immune sequencing data. TCRdb redid the calling of the PCR reads with MiXCR, one entry per CDR3 protein. The table includes about 460,000 distinct CDR3 sequences, under 55% detected once. The sample taken for sequencing was blood. These receptors were obtained from a girl under 18 with multiple sclerosis. Both conserved end residues are trimmed from each CDR3. The D gene is left open where the match is weak.

v_gene: TRBV4-2; d_gene: .; CDR3aa: ASSQEGSELDGETQY
v_gene: TRBV28; d_gene: TRBD2; CDR3aa: ASSIAGVMGEQF
v_gene: TRBV7-2; d_gene: TRBD1; CDR3aa: ASSATGVDTEAF
v_gene: TRBV5-1; d_gene: .; CDR3aa: ASSFYQGNEQF
v_gene: TRBV29-1; d_gene: TRBD2; CDR3aa: SVPYLAGPTYNEQF
v_gene: TRBV12-3/TRBV12-4; d_gene: TRBD1; CDR3aa: ASSLTGTGGTEAF
v_gene: TRBV5-6; d_gene: .; CDR3aa: ASSPTSPAVYRYEQY
v_gene: TRBV20-1; d_gene: TRBD2; CDR3aa: SARAAGGRNEQF
v_gene: TRBV4-1; d_gene: .; CDR3aa: ASSRAPGSYEQY
v_gene: TRBV4-1; d_gene: .; CDR3aa: ASSLDRGGGTEAF
v_gene: TRBV10-3; d_gene: .; CDR3aa: AISARAREPGANVLT
v_gene: TRBV9; d_gene: TRBD1; CDR3aa: ASSATLGQGKETQY
v_gene: TRBV29-1; d_gene: .; CDR3aa: SASVLGPRFNEQF
v_gene: TRBV29-1; d_gene: .; CDR3aa: SVEQETQY
v_gene: TRBV9; d_gene: TRBD2; CDR3aa: ASSVAGGDYNEQF
v_gene: TRBV4-1; d_gene: TRBD1; CDR3aa: ASSQDGTGAGRETQY
v_gene: TRBV5-1; d_gene: .; CDR3aa: ASSFEASYNEQF
v_gene: TRBV10-3; d_gene: TRBD1; CDR3aa: AISTGDQPQH
v_gene: TRBV7-9; d_gene: .; CDR3aa: ASSLNRWGESSYEQY
v_gene: TRBV4-1; d_gene: .; CDR3aa: ASSQDQVYEQY
v_gene: TRBV6-1; d_gene: .; CDR3aa: ASTRTGGNPGANVLT
v_gene: TRBV7-2; d_gene: TRBD1; CDR3aa: ASRQRQGIYGYT
v_gene: TRBV20-1; d_gene: .; CDR3aa: SATWTERSYNEQF
v_gene: TRBV28; d_gene: .; CDR3aa: ASSLRIEQY
v_gene: TRBV10-1; d_gene: .; CDR3aa: ASSEGSSVRVHEQF
v_gene: TRBV5-1; d_gene: .; CDR3aa: ASQPYNGGQKETQY
v_gene: TRBV16; d_gene: .; CDR3aa: ASSQRDRPFPGEQY
v_gene: TRBV6-5; d_gene: .; CDR3aa: ASSYGEGVPTDTQY
v_gene: TRBV7-7; d_gene: .; CDR3aa: ASSPGSGEQY